This passage covers 22 T cell receptor beta chains from one sample sequenced in a study of blood T cell repertoires in COVID-19. Method: immunoSEQ multiplex PCR; TCRdb's copy keeps in-frame clones and lacks some. The table has about 190,000 clones, over 75% seen once. Material for sequencing was peripheral blood. These receptors were collected from a woman aged 80 or older with active or convalescent COVID-19.

The V gene is TRBV5-1, the J gene TRBJ2-1; maybe TRBD1 (6 bases). V was shortened by 4 bases and J by 7 bases, with 21 bases between the two germline ends. This CDR3 spans 16 amino acids. Germline V gene lookup returns CDR1 SGHRS and CDR2 YFSETQ. For the CDR3, the DNA is TGCGCCAGCAGCAATGAACAGGGTCCGCGGATTAATGAGCAGTTCTTC. Translated, it gives CASSNEQGPRINEQFF.

In DNA form, the CDR3 reads TGTGCCAGCAGCCAAGCGCCTCCTCCGAGGACAGGGGGGGAAAAACTGTTTTTT. Translating it yields CASSQAPPPRTGGEKLFF. The V gene is TRBV3-1 (or the pseudogene TRBV3-2), the J gene TRBJ1-4, with TRBD1 matching over 10 bases. The junction had 13 bases not matched to a gene; V was cut back by 1 base and J by 8 bases. This CDR3 spans 18 amino acids. The germline V gene encodes CDR1 LGHDT and CDR2 YNNKEL (reference sequence).

The chain carries TRBV7-2 and TRBJ1-5; no reliable D call. Germline V gives CDR1 SGHTA, CDR2 FQGNSA. The CDR3 spans 13 residues. V lost 5 bases to trimming and J lost 7 bases, with 12 bases between them. CDR3 residues: CASSKYAAQPQHF. The CDR3 bases are TGTGCCAGCAGCAAATACGCGGCACAGCCCCAGCATTTT. The full variable domain, its missing parts supplied by reference TRBV7-2 and TRBJ1-5, is GAGVSQSPSNKVTEKGKDVELRCDPISGHTALYWYRQSLGQGLEFLIYFQGNSAPDKSGLPSDRFSAERTGGSVSTLTIQRTQQEDSAVYLCASSKYAAQPQHFGDGTRLSIL.

The chain has TRBV19 and TRBJ2-1; the match to TRBD2 covers 8 bases. With V trimmed by 5 bases and J by 6 bases, 9 bases remained unmatched. This CDR3 spans 15 amino acids. Germline CDR1 LNHDA, CDR2 SQIVND (reference sequence). The CDR3 protein is CASSRTGGASNEQFF. As DNA, the CDR3 is TGTGCCAGTAGTCGGACCGGGGGGGCGTCCAATGAGCAGTTCTTC.

V and J are TRBV6-5 and TRBJ1-1; 7 bases fit TRBD1. The length of the CDR3 is 11 residues. The junction had 2 bases not matched to a gene; V was cut back by 6 bases and J by 7 bases. CDR1 and CDR2 (germline): MNHEY, SVGAGI. CDR3 DNA sequence: TGTGCCAGCAGGGACAGGCGTGAAGCTTTCTTT. Protein: CASRDRREAFF.

The chain links TRBV28 to TRBJ1-1; no clear D. The germline V gene encodes CDR1 MDHEN and CDR2 SYDVKM. The CDR3 sequence is 13 residues long. V lost 5 bases and J lost 4, with 11 bases in between. The CDR3 spells CASSTVMGTEAFF. For the CDR3, the DNA is TGTGCCAGCAGTACAGTGATGGGCACTGAAGCTTTCTTT.

The chain employs TRBV7-2 and TRBJ1-6, with D possibly matching TRBD1 (6 bases). Between the trimmed V and J ends, which lost 2 bases and 10 bases, there was a span of 12 bases. Germline V gives CDR1 SGHTA, CDR2 FQGNSA. The CDR3 extends over 14 amino acids. CDR3 DNA sequence: TGTGCCAGCAGCTTATTCAGGGGAGACTCACCCCTCCACTTT. Amino acids: CASSLFRGDSPLHF.

There are a few counts of this clone. This sequence joins TRBV20-1 and TRBJ1-5, with D possibly matching TRBD1 (5 bases). Germline values: CDR1 DFQATT, CDR2 SNEGSKA (reference sequence). Trimming removed 3 bases at V and 6 bases at J, with 12 bases between. This CDR3 contains 13 residues. The CDR3 region has the DNA TGCAGTGCTAGTGGACAACACAGTCAGCCCCAGCATTTT. Its protein is CSASGQHSQPQHF.

The chain uses TRBV23-1 and TRBJ1-6, with 8 nucleotides matching TRBD1. TRBV23-1 is treated as an ORF (open reading frame) with a function not yet certain. The CDR3 contains 16 residues. Germline trimming cut 9 bases from V and 0 bases from J; bases unmatched to any gene: 7. The CDR3 is CASTTGEASYNSPLHF. The CDR3 DNA reads as TGCGCCAGTACGACAGGGGAGGCCTCCTATAATTCACCCCTCCACTTT.

The chain has TRBV5-6 and TRBJ1-4, with TRBD1 matching 10 bases. Per the germline V gene, CDR1 is SGHDT and CDR2 is YYEEEE. V shed 4 bases and J 8 bases; nucleotides not matched to a gene: 11. This CDR3 comprises 16 residues. The CDR3 loop reads CASSETSGQGLEKLFF. CDR3 in DNA: TGTGCCAGCAGCGAAACTTCGGGACAGGGGTTAGAAAAACTGTTTTTT.

The CDR3 protein is CASSGQSRGTDTQYF. As DNA, the CDR3 is TGTGCCAGTAGCGGTCAGAGCCGGGGCACAGATACGCAGTATTTT. V gene TRBV19 combines with J gene TRBJ2-3; D not resolved. Trimming left V 6 bases short and J 1 base short, with 14 bases between. CDR1 is LNHDA and CDR2 is SQIVND in the germline V gene (reference sequence). The CDR3 has 15 residues.

This clone came up a few times. V and J are TRBV7-6 and TRBJ2-1, with 8 nucleotides matching TRBD2. Germline CDR1 reads SGHVS; CDR2 reads FNYEAQ. This CDR3 contains 16 residues. Losses at the gene ends were 3 bases for V and 3 bases for J; bases not matched to a gene: 7. CDR3 in amino acids: CASSFDSGGSYNEQFF. As DNA, the CDR3 is TGTGCCAGCAGCTTTGACAGCGGGGGTAGCTACAATGAGCAGTTCTTC.

This rearrangement joins TRBV5-6 to TRBJ1-1, with 8 bases identical to TRBD1. There are 17 residues in the CDR3. The germline V gene has CDR1 SGHDT and CDR2 YYEEEE. With V trimmed by 6 bases and J by 3 bases, 16 bases remained unmatched. The CDR3 here is CASTSGQGSWDHTEAFF. CDR3 nucleotides: TGTGCCAGCACAAGCGGACAGGGTTCGTGGGATCACACTGAAGCTTTCTTT.

The V gene is TRBV28, the J gene TRBJ1-2, with TRBD1 as a possible D gene (6 bases). The CDR3 is 14 residues long. V was clipped by 5 bases and J by 3 bases, with 13 bases between them. The germline gives CDR1 MDHEN, CDR2 SYDVKM. CDR3 sequence reads: CASSPFGGHYGYTF. Written as DNA, the CDR3 is TGTGCCAGCAGTCCCTTCGGGGGGCACTATGGCTACACCTTC.

The J gene is TRBJ2-7, the V gene TRBV2, with D possibly matching TRBD1 (5 bases). The CDR3 runs to 15 residues. Germline lookup yields CDR1 SNHLY and CDR2 FYNNEI. Trimming removed 4 bases from V and 0 bases from J, with 13 bases in between. In DNA form, the CDR3 reads TGTGCCAGCAGTGTGTGGACAAGGAACTCCTACGAGCAGTACTTC. Translating gives CASSVWTRNSYEQYF. Complete variable domain (other parts from reference TRBV2 and TRBJ2-7): EPEVTQTPSHQVTQMGQEVILRCVPISNHLYFYWYRQILGQKVEFLVSFYNNEISEKSEIFDDQFSVERPDGSNFTLKIRSTKLEDSAMYFCASSVWTRNSYEQYFGPGTRLTVT.

This clone was counted a single time. The genes are TRBV20-1 and TRBJ2-5; maybe TRBD2 (6 bases). Germline CDR1 reads DFQATT; CDR2 reads SNEGSKA (reference sequence). The CDR3 is made up of 11 amino acids. Here the CDR3 DNA reads TGCAGAGCGGGCTTGCAAGAGACCCAGTACTTC. It specifies CRAGLQETQYF.

Details on this clone: The sample holds other DNA sequences that translate to the same CDR3. The CDR3 loop is CASSFGGDTQYF. The CDR3 DNA reads as TGTGCCAGCAGTTTCGGGGGAGATACGCAGTATTTT. The chain joins TRBV12-3 or TRBV12-4 to TRBJ2-3, with TRBD2 as a possible D gene (6 bases). The CDR3 is made up of 12 amino acids. V lost 3 bases and J 5 bases, leaving 6 bases between the germline ends.

This clone was seen a single time. The rearrangement joins TRBV7-9 to TRBJ1-5, with D maybe TRBD1 (6 bases). CDR3 size: 14 residues. The germline CDR1 and CDR2 sequences are SEHNR and FQNEAQ (reference sequence). Trimming pared 4 bases from V and 7 bases from J, leaving 14 bases between. CDR3 DNA sequence: TGTGCCAGCAGCTCCGGAACAGGGAAACAGCCCCAGCATTTT. Amino acid sequence: CASSSGTGKQPQHF.

The J gene is TRBJ2-7, the V gene TRBV27; D might be TRBD2 (7 bases). Deletions cut 5 bases from V and 3 bases from J, with 14 bases between. The CDR3 totals 14 residues. CDR1 and CDR2 from the germline V gene are MNHEY and SMNVEV (reference sequence). CDR3 protein: CASSPHREGYEQYF. CDR3 nucleotide sequence: TGTGCCAGCAGTCCGCACAGGGAGGGCTACGAGCAGTACTTC.

V is TRBV5-8 and J is TRBJ1-2, with D possibly being TRBD1 (5 bases). The CDR3 runs to 16 residues. The V gene's germline CDR1 is SGHTS and CDR2 YDEGEE. The V end was cut by 2 bases, the J end by 5 bases, with 19 bases between. The CDR3, as DNA: TGTGCCAGCAGCTTACCGGACATTGATAAGGGTTATGGCTACACCTTC. It codes for CASSLPDIDKGYGYTF. The whole variable domain, filled in from reference TRBV5-8 and TRBJ1-2, reads EAGVTQSPTHLIKTRGQQATLRCSPISGHTSVYWYQQALGLGLQFLLWYDEGEERNRGNFPPRFSGRQFPNYSSELNVNALELEDSALYLCASSLPDIDKGYGYTFGSGTRLTVV.

This chain connects TRBV4-2 to TRBJ2-7; tentatively, D is TRBD1 (5 bases). Looked up from germline, CDR1 is LGHNA and CDR2 is YNFKEQ. The V end lost 0 bases, the J end lost 2 bases, and 8 bases lay between the germline ends. This CDR3 has 14 residues. The CDR3 DNA follows: TGTGCCAGCAGCCAAGATTGGGGCCCCTACGAGCAGTACTTC. Translated: CASSQDWGPYEQYF.

The chain combines TRBV3-1 (or the pseudogene TRBV3-2) with TRBJ2-3; TRBD2 agrees at 11 bases. The CDR3 length is 16 residues. Germline trimming cut 4 bases from V and 2 bases from J; bases unmatched to any gene: 5. The germline CDR1 and CDR2 sequences are LGHDT and YNNKEL (reference sequence). CDR3 amino acids: CASSLVSGGVTDTQYF. The CDR3 coding sequence is TGTGCCAGCAGCCTTGTTAGCGGGGGGGTCACAGATACGCAGTATTTT.